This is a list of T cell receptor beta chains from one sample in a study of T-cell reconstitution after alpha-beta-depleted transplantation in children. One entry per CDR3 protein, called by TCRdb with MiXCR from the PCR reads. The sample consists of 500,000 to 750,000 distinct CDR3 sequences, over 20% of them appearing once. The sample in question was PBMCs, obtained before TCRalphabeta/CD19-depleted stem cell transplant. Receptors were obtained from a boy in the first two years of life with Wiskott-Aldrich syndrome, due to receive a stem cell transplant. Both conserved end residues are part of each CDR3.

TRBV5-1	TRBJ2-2	CASSLLDTGELFF
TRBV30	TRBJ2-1	CAWSRSTGGNEQFF
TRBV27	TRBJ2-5	CASSSVIGETQYF
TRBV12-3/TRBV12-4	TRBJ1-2	CASSLSYGGYTF
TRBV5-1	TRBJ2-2	CASSLARATVTGELFF
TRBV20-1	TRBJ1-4	CSAYRDRAKNEKLFF
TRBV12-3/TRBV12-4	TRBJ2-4	CASSLGWRDIQYF
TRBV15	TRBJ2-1	CATSDRRLAGGPYNEQFF
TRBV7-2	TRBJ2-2	CASSLQGRIYTGELFF
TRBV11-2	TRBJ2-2	CASVTGTGGTGELFF
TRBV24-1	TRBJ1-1	CATSDLEGQDEAFF
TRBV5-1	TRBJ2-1	CASSTAGRLYNEQFF
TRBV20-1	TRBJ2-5	CSARDMRKTQYF
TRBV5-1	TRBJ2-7	CASSLGQGILSYEQYF
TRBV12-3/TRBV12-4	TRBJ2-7	CASSKSAGPLRYLAYEQYF
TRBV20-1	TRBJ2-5	CSATSGQGGTQYF
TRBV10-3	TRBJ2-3	CAIGGAGRTDTQYF
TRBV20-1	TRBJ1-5	CSARAPGQGVYSNQPQHF
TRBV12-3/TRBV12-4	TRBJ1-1	CASSLYPGDTEAFF
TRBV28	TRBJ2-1	CASRWTSRNNEQFF
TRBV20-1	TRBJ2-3	CSAKGLAADTQYF
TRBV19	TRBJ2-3	CASSRDSFTDTQYF